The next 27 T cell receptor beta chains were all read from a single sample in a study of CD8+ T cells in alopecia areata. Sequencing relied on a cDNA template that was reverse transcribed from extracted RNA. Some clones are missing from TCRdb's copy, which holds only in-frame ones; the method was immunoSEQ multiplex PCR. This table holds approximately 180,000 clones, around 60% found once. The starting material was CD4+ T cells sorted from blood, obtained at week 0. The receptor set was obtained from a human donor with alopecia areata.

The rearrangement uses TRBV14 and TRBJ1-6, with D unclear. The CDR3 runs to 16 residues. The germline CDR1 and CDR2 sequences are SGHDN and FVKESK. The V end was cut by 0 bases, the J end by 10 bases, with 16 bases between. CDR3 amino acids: CASSQDWRNRGSPLHF. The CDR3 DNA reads TGTGCCAGCAGCCAAGATTGGAGGAACCGGGGATCACCCCTCCACTTT.

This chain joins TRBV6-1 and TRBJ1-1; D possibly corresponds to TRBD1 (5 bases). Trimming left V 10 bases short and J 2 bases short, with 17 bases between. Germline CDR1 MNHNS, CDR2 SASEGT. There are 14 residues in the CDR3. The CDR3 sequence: CATRAGLPNTEAFF. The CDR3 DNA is TGTGCCACAAGGGCAGGGCTCCCAAACACTGAAGCTTTCTTT.

CDR3 protein: CASSYSRPPVAQYF. CDR3 nucleotide sequence: TGTGCCAGCAGTTACTCCCGGCCCCCAGTGGCCCAGTACTTC. The genes are TRBV6-5 and TRBJ2-5; D unresolved. The CDR3 has 14 residues. Trimming took 0 bases from V and 9 from J, leaving 14 bases between them. CDR1 is MNHEY and CDR2 is SVGAGI in the germline V gene.

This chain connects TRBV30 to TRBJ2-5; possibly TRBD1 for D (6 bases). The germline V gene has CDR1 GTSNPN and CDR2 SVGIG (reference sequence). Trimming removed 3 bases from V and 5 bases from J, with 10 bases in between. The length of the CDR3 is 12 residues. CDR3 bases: TGTGCCTGGAGCCACAGGGCGGAGACCCAGTACTTC. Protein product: CAWSHRAETQYF.

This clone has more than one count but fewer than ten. This chain's CDR3 is CSVEGRLGYNEQFF. Written as DNA, the CDR3 is TGCAGCGTTGAGGGCAGGTTGGGCTACAATGAGCAGTTCTTC. The chain joins TRBV29-1 to TRBJ2-1; D not certain. V was trimmed by 3 bases and J by 3 bases, leaving 12 bases between them. The CDR3 runs 14 residues. Per the germline V gene, CDR1 is SQVTM and CDR2 is ANQGSEA.

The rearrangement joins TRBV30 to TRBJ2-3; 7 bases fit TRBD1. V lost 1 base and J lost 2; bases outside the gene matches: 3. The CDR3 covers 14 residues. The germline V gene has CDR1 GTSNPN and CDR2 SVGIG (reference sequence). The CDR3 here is CAWSGGQITDTQYF. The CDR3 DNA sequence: TGTGCCTGGAGTGGGGGACAGATCACAGATACGCAGTATTTT. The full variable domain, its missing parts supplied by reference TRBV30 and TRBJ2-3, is SQTIHQWPATLVQPVGSPLSLECTVEGTSNPNLYWYRQAAGRGLQLLFYSVGIGQISSEVPQNLSASRPQDRQFILSSKKLLLSDSGFYLCAWSGGQITDTQYFGPGTRLTVL.

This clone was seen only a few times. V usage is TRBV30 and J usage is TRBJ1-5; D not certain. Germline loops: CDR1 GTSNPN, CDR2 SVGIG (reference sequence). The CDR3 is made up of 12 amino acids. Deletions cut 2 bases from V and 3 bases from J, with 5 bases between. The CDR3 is CAWSRLNQPQHF. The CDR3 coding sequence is TGTGCCTGGAGTCGTCTCAATCAGCCCCAGCATTTT.

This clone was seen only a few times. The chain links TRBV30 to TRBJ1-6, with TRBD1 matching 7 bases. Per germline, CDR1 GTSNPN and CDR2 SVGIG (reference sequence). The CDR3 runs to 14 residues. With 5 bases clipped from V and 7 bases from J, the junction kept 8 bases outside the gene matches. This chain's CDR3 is CAWQVGTENSPLHF. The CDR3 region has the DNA TGTGCCTGGCAGGTCGGGACAGAAAATTCACCCCTCCACTTT.

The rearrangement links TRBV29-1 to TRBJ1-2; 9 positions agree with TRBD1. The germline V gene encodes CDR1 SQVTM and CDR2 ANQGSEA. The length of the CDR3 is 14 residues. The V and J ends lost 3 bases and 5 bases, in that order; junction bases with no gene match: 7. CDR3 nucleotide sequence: TGCAGCGTTGATATTAGGACAGGGGATTATGGCTACACCTTC. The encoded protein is CSVDIRTGDYGYTF.

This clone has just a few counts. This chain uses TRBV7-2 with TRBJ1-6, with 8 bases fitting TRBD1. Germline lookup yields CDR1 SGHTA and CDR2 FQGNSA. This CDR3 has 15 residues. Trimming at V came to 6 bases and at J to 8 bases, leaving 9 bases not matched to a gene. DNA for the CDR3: TGTGCCAGCAGAGTCGACAGGGGAGAAGATTCACCCCTCCACTTT. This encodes CASRVDRGEDSPLHF.

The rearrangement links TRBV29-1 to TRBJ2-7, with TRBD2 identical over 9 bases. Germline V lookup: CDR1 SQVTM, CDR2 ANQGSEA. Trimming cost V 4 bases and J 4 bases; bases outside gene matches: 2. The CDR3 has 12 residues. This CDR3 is CSVVAGGYEQYF. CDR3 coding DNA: TGCAGCGTTGTTGCGGGAGGGTACGAGCAGTACTTC.

The CDR3 is CASSPDTDYGYTF. The CDR3 coding sequence is TGTGCCAGCAGCCCGGACACTGACTATGGCTACACCTTC. The chain couples TRBV14 to TRBJ1-2, with D maybe TRBD1 (5 bases). This CDR3 has 13 residues. The germline V gene encodes CDR1 SGHDN and CDR2 FVKESK. V shed 4 bases and J shed 3 bases, with 9 bases lying between them.

CDR3 nucleotide sequence: TGTGCCACCAGCAGAGATTTAGGGGGGAACAATGAGCAGTTCTTC. Translation: CATSRDLGGNNEQFF. V gene TRBV15 combines with J gene TRBJ2-1; D is perhaps TRBD1 or TRBD2 (6 bases each). The V gene lost 0 bases and the J gene lost 5 bases, with 11 bases spanning the gap. The CDR3 contains 15 residues. From germline, CDR1 is LNHNV and CDR2 YYDKDF (reference sequence). The full variable domain, its missing parts supplied by reference TRBV15 and TRBJ2-1, is DAMVIQNPRYQVTQFGKPVTLSCSQTLNHNVMYWYQQKSSQAPKLLFHYYDKDFNNEADTPDNFQSRRPNTSFCFLDIRSPGLGDTAMYLCATSRDLGGNNEQFFGPGTRLTVL.

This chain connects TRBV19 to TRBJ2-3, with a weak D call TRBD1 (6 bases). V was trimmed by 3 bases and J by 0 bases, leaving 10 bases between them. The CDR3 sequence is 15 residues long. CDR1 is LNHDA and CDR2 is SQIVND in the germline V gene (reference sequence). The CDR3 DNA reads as TGTGCCAGTAGTATGGCAGGGGATAGCACAGATACGCAGTATTTT. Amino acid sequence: CASSMAGDSTDTQYF.

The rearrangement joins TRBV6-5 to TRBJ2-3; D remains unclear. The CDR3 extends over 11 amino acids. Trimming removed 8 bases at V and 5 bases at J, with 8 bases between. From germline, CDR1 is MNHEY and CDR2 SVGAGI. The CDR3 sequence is CASGRRDTQYF. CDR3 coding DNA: TGTGCCAGCGGGCGAAGAGATACGCAGTATTTT.

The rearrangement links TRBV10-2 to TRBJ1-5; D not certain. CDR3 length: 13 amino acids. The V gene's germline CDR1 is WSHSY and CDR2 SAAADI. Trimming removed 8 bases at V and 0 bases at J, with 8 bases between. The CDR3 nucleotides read TGCGCCAGCCAGACTTATAGCAATCAGCCCCAGCATTTT. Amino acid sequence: CASQTYSNQPQHF.

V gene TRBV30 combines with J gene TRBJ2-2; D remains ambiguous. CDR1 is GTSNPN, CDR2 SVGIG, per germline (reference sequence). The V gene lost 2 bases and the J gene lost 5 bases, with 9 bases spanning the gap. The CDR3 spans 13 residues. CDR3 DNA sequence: TGTGCCTGGAGTACGTCGCAGACCGGGGAGCTGTTTTTT. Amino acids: CAWSTSQTGELFF.

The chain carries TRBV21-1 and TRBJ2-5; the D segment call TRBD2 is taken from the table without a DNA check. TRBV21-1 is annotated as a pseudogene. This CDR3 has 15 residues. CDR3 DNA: TGTGCCAGGACCAGACCGCCAGACTACCAAGAGACCCAGTACTTC. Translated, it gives CARTRPPDYQETQYF.

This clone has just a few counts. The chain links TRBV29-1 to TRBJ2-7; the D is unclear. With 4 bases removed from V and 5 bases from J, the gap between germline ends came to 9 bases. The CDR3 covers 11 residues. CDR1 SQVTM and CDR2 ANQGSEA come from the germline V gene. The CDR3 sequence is CSVGWGHEQYF. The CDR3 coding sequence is TGCAGCGTTGGCTGGGGTCACGAGCAGTACTTC.

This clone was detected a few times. CDR3 DNA: TGTGCCAGCAGCCAATGGGAGACCCAGTACTTC. Translating it yields CASSQWETQYF. The V and J genes are TRBV14 and TRBJ2-5, with unresolved D. The germline V and J ends were trimmed by 2 bases and 5 bases, with 3 bases remaining between them. The CDR3 totals 11 residues. Per germline, CDR1 SGHDN and CDR2 FVKESK.

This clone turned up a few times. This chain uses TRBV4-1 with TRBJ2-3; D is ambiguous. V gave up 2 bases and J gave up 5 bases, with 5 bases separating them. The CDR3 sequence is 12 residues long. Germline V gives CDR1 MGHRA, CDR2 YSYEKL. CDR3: CASSQRGDTQYF. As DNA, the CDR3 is TGCGCCAGCAGCCAACGAGGAGATACGCAGTATTTT.

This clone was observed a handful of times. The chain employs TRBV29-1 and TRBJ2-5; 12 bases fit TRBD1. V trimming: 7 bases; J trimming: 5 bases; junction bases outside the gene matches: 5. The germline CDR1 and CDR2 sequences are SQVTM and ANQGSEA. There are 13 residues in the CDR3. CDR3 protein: CSGGQGAIETQYF. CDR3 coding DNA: TGCAGCGGGGGACAGGGGGCGATCGAGACCCAGTACTTC.

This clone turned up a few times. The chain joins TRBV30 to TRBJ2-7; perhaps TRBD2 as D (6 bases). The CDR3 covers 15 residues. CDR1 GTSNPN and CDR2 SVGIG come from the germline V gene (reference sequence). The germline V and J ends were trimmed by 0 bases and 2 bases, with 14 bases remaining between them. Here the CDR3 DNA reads TGTGCCTGGAGTGTATTTGGGAGGAGTCCCTACGAGCAGTACTTC. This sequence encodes CAWSVFGRSPYEQYF.

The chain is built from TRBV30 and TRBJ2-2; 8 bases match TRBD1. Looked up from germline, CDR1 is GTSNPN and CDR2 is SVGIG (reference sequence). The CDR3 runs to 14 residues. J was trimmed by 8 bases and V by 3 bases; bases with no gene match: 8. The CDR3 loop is CAWRGQGRQGELFF. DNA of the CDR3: TGTGCCTGGAGAGGACAGGGACGCCAAGGGGAGCTGTTTTTT. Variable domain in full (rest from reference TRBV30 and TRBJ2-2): SQTIHQWPATLVQPVGSPLSLECTVEGTSNPNLYWYRQAAGRGLQLLFYSVGIGQISSEVPQNLSASRPQDRQFILSSKKLLLSDSGFYLCAWRGQGRQGELFFGEGSRLTVL.

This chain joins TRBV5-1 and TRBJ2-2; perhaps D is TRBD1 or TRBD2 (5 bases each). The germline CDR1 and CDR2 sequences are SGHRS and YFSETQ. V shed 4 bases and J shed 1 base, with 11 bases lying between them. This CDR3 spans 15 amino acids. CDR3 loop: CASSPGTVNTGELFF. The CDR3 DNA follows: TGCGCCAGCAGCCCGGGGACGGTGAACACCGGGGAGCTGTTTTTT.

DNA for the CDR3: TGTGCCTGGAGTGTTCAACCCGGGGACGAGCAGTACTTC. Translating gives CAWSVQPGDEQYF. V and J are TRBV30 and TRBJ2-7; maybe TRBD2 (5 bases). The V gene's germline CDR1 is GTSNPN and CDR2 SVGIG (reference sequence). The CDR3 has 13 amino acids. Trimming removed 0 bases at V and 5 bases at J, with 11 bases between.

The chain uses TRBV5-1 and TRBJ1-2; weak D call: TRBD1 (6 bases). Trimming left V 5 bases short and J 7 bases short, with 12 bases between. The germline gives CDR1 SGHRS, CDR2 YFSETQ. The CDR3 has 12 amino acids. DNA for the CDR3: TGCGCCAGCAGTTCCCAGGGGTTTGGCTACACCTTC. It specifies CASSSQGFGYTF.